Following are 14 T cell receptor beta chains from one sample sequenced in a study of response to subunit inactivated influenza vaccine. TCRdb redid the calling of the RT-PCR reads with MiXCR, one entry per CDR3 protein. The sample shows around 200,000 distinct CDR3 sequences, approximately 15% of them seen only once. The sample was CD8+ T cells sorted from PBMCs, taken about 5 days after vaccination. Receptor source: a man aged 50 or older who received an inactivated influenza vaccine.

The V call is TRBV4-3, the J call TRBJ2-2; a weak D match, TRBD2 (5 bases). In germline, CDR1 is LGHNA, CDR2 YSLEER. The CDR3 runs 16 residues. Trimming removed 1 base from V and 6 bases from J, with 15 bases in between. CDR3 region: CASSQARTGSAGELFF. The CDR3 nucleotides read TGCGCCAGCAGCCAAGCCCGGACTGGATCCGCCGGGGAGCTGTTTTTT.

A few counts support this clonotype. The V call is TRBV18, the J call TRBJ2-7; D is uncertain. The CDR3 has 12 amino acids. V was shortened by 2 bases and J by 5 bases, with 7 bases between the two germline ends. The V gene's germline CDR1 is KGHSH and CDR2 LQKENI. CDR3 nucleotide sequence: TGTGCCAGCTCACCAACCCGGGACGAGCAGTACTTC. This translates into CASSPTRDEQYF.

This clonotype appeared a few times. This chain connects TRBV20-1 to TRBJ1-5, with a tentative D call TRBD1 (5 bases). Germline CDR1 is DFQATT and CDR2 is SNEGSKA (reference sequence). The length of the CDR3 is 17 residues. Deletions cut 6 bases from V and 7 bases from J, with 28 bases between. The CDR3 sequence is CSATHPLGVEALQPQHF. The CDR3 nucleotides read TGCAGTGCCACACACCCACTGGGGGTCGAAGCCCTCCAGCCCCAGCATTTT.

This clonotype was counted only a few times. The CDR3 nucleotides read TGTGCCAGCAGTGACACAGGGCCCTACAATGAGCAGTTCTTC. The encoded protein is CASSDTGPYNEQFF. The V gene is TRBV2, the J gene TRBJ2-1, with D perhaps matching TRBD1 (6 bases). Trimming pared 3 bases from V and 2 bases from J, leaving 8 bases between. The CDR3 covers 14 residues. Germline values: CDR1 SNHLY, CDR2 FYNNEI.

This clonotype was detected only a few times. The chain recombines TRBV28 with TRBJ2-2; D is possibly TRBD2 (5 bases). The germline V gene has CDR1 MDHEN and CDR2 SYDVKM. This CDR3 region has 15 residues. V dropped 2 bases and J dropped 3 bases, with 10 bases sitting between them. The chain's CDR3 is CASSLLDSYTGELFF. CDR3 DNA sequence: TGTGCCAGCAGTTTACTGGACTCCTACACCGGGGAGCTGTTTTTT.

This clonotype was seen a few times. The rearrangement uses TRBV29-1 and TRBJ2-1; tentative D call: TRBD2 (7 bases). From germline, CDR1 is SQVTM and CDR2 ANQGSEA. Trimming removed 1 base at V and 2 bases at J, with 21 bases between. There are 18 residues in the CDR3. CDR3 protein: CSVEGASVAGATYNEQFF. The CDR3 coding sequence is TGCAGCGTTGAAGGGGCATCGGTGGCGGGGGCCACCTACAATGAGCAGTTCTTC.

This sequence joins TRBV27 and TRBJ2-6; D is ambiguous. The CDR3 totals 13 residues. V gave up 7 bases and J gave up 0 bases, with 4 bases separating them. The germline V gene has CDR1 MNHEY and CDR2 SMNVEV (reference sequence). This chain's CDR3 is CASTSSGANVLTF. The CDR3 bases are TGTGCCAGCACCAGCTCTGGGGCCAACGTCCTGACTTTC.

The chain couples TRBV20-1 to TRBJ1-5; D not resolved. This CDR3 is built from 14 residues. Looked up from germline, CDR1 is DFQATT and CDR2 is SNEGSKA (reference sequence). V lost 3 bases to trimming and J lost 6 bases, with 15 bases between them. CDR3 region: CSARVSGVGQPQHF. CDR3 in DNA: TGCAGTGCTAGGGTGTCGGGAGTAGGTCAGCCCCAGCATTTT.

This clonotype has more than one count but fewer than ten. This chain links TRBV9 with TRBJ2-7, with 7 bases that match TRBD1. The trim removed 5 bases at V and 0 bases at J, leaving 5 bases unmatched. The CDR3 loop spans 14 amino acids. Looked up from germline, CDR1 is SGDLS and CDR2 is YYNGEE. DNA for the CDR3: TGTGCCAGCAGTGCCGGACAGGTCTCCTACGAGCAGTACTTC. This gives the protein CASSAGQVSYEQYF.

This chain links TRBV12-3 or TRBV12-4 with TRBJ2-1; the D gene is possibly TRBD2 (6 bases). Between the trimmed V and J ends, which lost 5 bases and 4 bases, there was a span of 18 bases. This CDR3 is built from 16 residues. The CDR3 sequence: CASSLYPGLDYNEQFF. In nucleotides, the CDR3 is TGTGCCAGCAGTCTCTACCCGGGACTGGATTACAATGAGCAGTTCTTC.

This sequence joins TRBV7-6 and TRBJ2-3; TRBD2 matches at 7 bases. Germline V gene data show CDR1 as SGHVS and CDR2 as FNYEAQ. V was clipped by 3 bases and J by 4 bases; unmatched bases: 7. The CDR3 has 15 residues. The CDR3 loop reads CASSFTSASADTQYF. The CDR3 nucleotides are TGTGCCAGCAGCTTTACTAGCGCTTCGGCAGATACGCAGTATTTT.

V usage is TRBV4-3 and J usage is TRBJ1-6, with D unclear. The CDR3 has 14 residues. From germline, CDR1 is LGHNA and CDR2 YSLEER. V lost 3 bases to trimming and J lost 7 bases, with 10 bases between them. CDR3 amino acids: CASSQVMRNSPLHF. DNA for the CDR3: TGCGCCAGCAGCCAGGTTATGAGGAATTCACCCCTCCACTTT.

This clonotype was picked up a small number of times. The J gene is TRBJ1-4, the V gene TRBV6-5; no clear D. CDR1 and CDR2 (germline): MNHEY, SVGAGI. Trimming cost V 4 bases and J 6 bases, with 15 bases left between them. This CDR3 is 15 amino acids long. The CDR3 reads CASSSTGEYDEKLFF. The CDR3 DNA is TGTGCCAGCAGTTCCACCGGGGAATACGATGAAAAACTGTTTTTT.

This clonotype was seen a handful of times. The CDR3 DNA is TGTGCCAGCAGCTGGGCGAACCCCTACGAGCAGTACTTC. Amino acid sequence: CASSWANPYEQYF. This chain links TRBV4-2 with TRBJ2-7, with D uncertain. The V end was cut by 5 bases, the J end by 2 bases, with 10 bases between. The CDR3 runs 13 residues. The V gene's germline CDR1 is LGHNA and CDR2 YNFKEQ.